The 24 T cell receptor beta chains in this list originate from one sample, sequenced in a study of T cells in Graves' hyperthyroidism and ophthalmopathy. The CDR3 regions of TCR beta were amplified from RNA transcripts. HTBI primers drove first-round RT-PCR of the TCR CDR3. TCRdb called the multiplex PCR reads again in MiXCR, with one record for every CDR3 protein. The table lists 300,000 to 400,000 distinct CDR3 sequences, approximately 17% of them singletons, with 40% in the top ten. Material for sequencing was blood. The receptor source for this set is a man aged 18 to 30 with Graves' ophthalmopathy.

In this sample, this clonotype turned up many times. The chain uses TRBV11-2 and TRBJ1-2; D is undetermined. The germline V gene encodes CDR1 SGHAT and CDR2 FQNNGV. The CDR3 consists of 14 residues. Trimming shortened V by 1 base and J by 5 bases, and 11 bases separated the two germline ends. The CDR3 DNA reads as TGTGCCAGCAGCTTAGTAGCAAAGGGTTATGGCTACACCTTC. Its translation is CASSLVAKGYGYTF.

This chain uses TRBV29-1 with TRBJ2-3; D might be TRBD1 or TRBD2, each matching 5 bases. The V end was cut by 0 bases, the J end by 0 bases, with 7 bases between. The CDR3 contains 14 residues. The germline CDR1 and CDR2 sequences are SQVTM and ANQGSEA. The CDR3 coding sequence is TGCAGCGTTGAAGATCGGGGCAGCACAGATACGCAGTATTTT. This sequence encodes CSVEDRGSTDTQYF.

This chain uses TRBV6-1 with TRBJ1-1, with TRBD1 matching 7 bases. Germline V gene data show CDR1 as MNHNS and CDR2 as SASEGT. V lost 5 bases to trimming and J lost 8 bases; unmatched junction nucleotides: 8. The CDR3 has 13 residues. CDR3 sequence: CASSSTGIKEAFF. The CDR3 DNA sequence: TGTGCCAGCAGTTCGACAGGGATAAAGGAAGCTTTCTTT.

This sequence joins TRBV20-1 and TRBJ2-3, with D hard to call. V was shortened by 5 bases and J by 4 bases, with 7 bases between the two germline ends. This CDR3 has 11 amino acids. Germline values: CDR1 DFQATT, CDR2 SNEGSKA (reference sequence). CDR3 amino acids: CSAPPPDTQYF. In DNA, the CDR3 is TGCAGTGCTCCCCCCCCAGATACGCAGTATTTT.

The rearrangement uses TRBV24-1 and TRBJ1-2; D unclear. Germline CDR1 is KGHDR and CDR2 is SFDVKD. Trimming shortened V by 11 bases and J by 0 bases, and 12 bases separated the two germline ends. The CDR3 sequence is 13 residues long. The CDR3 is CAIGGSSNYGYTF. The CDR3 bases are TGTGCCATCGGCGGGAGTTCTAACTATGGCTACACCTTC.

This clonotype was counted ten times or more. This chain connects TRBV28 to TRBJ2-2; unclear D gene. Trimming stripped 1 base from V and 1 base from J, with 7 bases between. This CDR3 has 15 residues. Germline loops: CDR1 MDHEN, CDR2 SYDVKM. CDR3 sequence (DNA): TGTGCCAGCAGTTTATTGTTCCGGAACACCGGGGAGCTGTTTTTT. This gives the protein CASSLLFRNTGELFF.

This clonotype has only a few counts. The chain has TRBV6-1 and TRBJ2-7; 12 bases align to TRBD1. Germline V lookup: CDR1 MNHNS, CDR2 SASEGT. Trimming at V came to 6 bases and at J to 6 bases, leaving 9 bases not matched to a gene. The CDR3 spans 15 residues. CDR3 bases: TGTGCCAGCAGCCCGGGACAGGGGGCTCGGGGCGAGCAGTACTTC. It yields the protein CASSPGQGARGEQYF.

The V call is TRBV7-9, the J call TRBJ1-2, with a tentative D call TRBD1 (6 bases). The CDR3 length is 14 residues. Germline V gives CDR1 SEHNR, CDR2 FQNEAQ (reference sequence). The V end lost 5 bases, the J end lost 1 base, and 11 bases lay between the germline ends. In nucleotides, the CDR3 is TGTGCCAGCAGCCCGGACAGTTATAACTATGGCTACACCTTC. Residues: CASSPDSYNYGYTF.

There are many counts of this clonotype. The V gene is TRBV2, the J gene TRBJ2-5; perhaps TRBD1 as D (5 bases). The V gene lost 6 bases and the J gene lost 4 bases, with 15 bases spanning the gap. Germline V CDR1 and CDR2: SNHLY, FYNNEI. CDR3 length equals 14 residues. The CDR3 protein is CASSGQHGAETQYF. For the CDR3, the DNA is TGTGCCAGCAGCGGCCAGCATGGGGCAGAGACCCAGTACTTC. Full variable domain (rest looked up from reference TRBV2 and TRBJ2-5): EPEVTQTPSHQVTQMGQEVILRCVPISNHLYFYWYRQILGQKVEFLVSFYNNEISEKSEIFDDQFSVERPDGSNFTLKIRSTKLEDSAMYFCASSGQHGAETQYFGPGTRLLVL.

This clonotype appeared a few times. The chain uses TRBV20-1 and TRBJ2-1; 8 nucleotides agree with TRBD1. The trim removed 8 bases at V and 8 bases at J, leaving 5 bases unmatched. Germline V gene data show CDR1 as DFQATT and CDR2 as SNEGSKA (reference sequence). CDR3 length: 11 amino acids. CDR3 amino acids: CSPGQADEQFF. The CDR3 nucleotides read TGCAGTCCGGGACAGGCAGATGAGCAGTTCTTC.

The chain couples TRBV6-2 or TRBV6-3 to TRBJ1-4; D gene unclear. V lost 8 bases and J 4 bases, leaving 20 bases between the germline ends. The CDR3 consists of 16 residues. Germline CDR1 and CDR2: MNHEY and SVGEGT. The CDR3 DNA reads as TGTGCCAGCGGTTCCCCCGGAACGAGGAATAATGAAAAACTGTTTTTT. This codes for CASGSPGTRNNEKLFF.

This clonotype was detected many times. The chain is built from TRBV7-9 and TRBJ2-3, with TRBD1 matching 11 bases. The CDR3 loop spans 14 amino acids. V was pared by 3 bases and J by 9 bases, with 5 bases of the junction left unmatched. Per the germline V gene, CDR1 is SEHNR and CDR2 is FQNEAQ (reference sequence). The CDR3, as DNA: TGTGCCAGCAGCTTGGGACAGGGGGAGAGGACGCAGTATTTT. Protein: CASSLGQGERTQYF.

The sample holds many counts of this clonotype. This chain uses TRBV27 with TRBJ1-6; the D is unclear. The CDR3 has 13 residues. Germline V lookup: CDR1 MNHEY, CDR2 SMNVEV (reference sequence). The ends were cut back, 5 bases at V and 10 bases at J, with 12 bases in the middle. The CDR3 sequence is CASSIVVNSPLHF. The CDR3 DNA reads as TGTGCCAGCAGTATAGTGGTAAACTCACCCCTCCACTTT.

The sample holds many counts of this clonotype. V and J are TRBV18 and TRBJ1-1, with no clear D. Germline CDR1 is KGHSH and CDR2 is LQKENI. CDR3 length: 14 amino acids. The V and J ends lost 2 bases and 0 bases respectively, with 7 bases between them. The CDR3 region has the DNA TGTGCCAGCTCACCAAAAACGGTGAACACTGAAGCTTTCTTT. Encoded protein: CASSPKTVNTEAFF.

The rearrangement joins TRBV9 to TRBJ1-5; weak D call: TRBD1 (5 bases). The CDR3 length is 14 residues. The germline V gene has CDR1 SGDLS and CDR2 YYNGEE. The germline V and J ends were trimmed by 2 bases and 9 bases, with 15 bases remaining between them. CDR3 region: CASSVQGVGLPQHF. The CDR3 nucleotides read TGTGCCAGCAGCGTCCAGGGTGTTGGTTTGCCCCAGCATTTT.

Ten or more counts support this clonotype. This chain joins TRBV11-2 and TRBJ1-3; no reliable D call. This CDR3 spans 14 amino acids. Trimming shortened V by 5 bases and J by 4 bases, and 12 bases separated the two germline ends. CDR1 and CDR2 from the germline V gene are SGHAT and FQNNGV. The CDR3 nucleotides read TGTGCCAGCAGCCCGAGGGCGCCGGGAAACACCATATATTTT. It yields the protein CASSPRAPGNTIYF.

This chain joins TRBV7-3 and TRBJ1-4; 12 bases agree with TRBD1. CDR1 is SGHTA, CDR2 FQGTGA, per germline. Unmatched junction bases numbered 12, after V lost 6 bases and J lost 1 base. The CDR3 runs 19 residues. CDR3 region: CASRPGTGGLGRTNEKLFF. CDR3 nucleotide sequence: TGTGCCAGCAGACCCGGGACAGGGGGCCTAGGGAGAACTAATGAAAAACTGTTTTTT.

This clonotype has more than one count but fewer than ten. This chain joins TRBV5-1 and TRBJ1-1, with 7 bases that match TRBD1. Trimming removed 6 bases from V and 1 base from J; junction bases left unmatched: 6. Per the germline V gene, CDR1 is SGHRS and CDR2 is YFSETQ. The CDR3 has 14 amino acids. CDR3 region: CASTNGQANTEAFF. In DNA form, the CDR3 reads TGCGCCAGCACCAACGGACAGGCGAACACTGAAGCTTTCTTT.

This clonotype appeared many times. The chain joins TRBV5-1 to TRBJ1-2; a possible D gene is TRBD1 (6 bases). The CDR3 contains 16 residues. Per the germline V gene, CDR1 is SGHRS and CDR2 is YFSETQ. V lost 0 bases to trimming and J lost 2 bases, with 14 bases between them. In DNA, the CDR3 is TGCGCCAGCAGCTTGGAGTGGGAGGACAGAAACTATGGCTACACCTTC. Translating gives CASSLEWEDRNYGYTF.

The table lists this clonotype with a few counts. This sequence joins TRBV7-6 and TRBJ1-3, with unresolved D. This CDR3 comprises 14 residues. Trimming pared 1 base from V and 4 bases from J, leaving 8 bases between. In germline, CDR1 is SGHVS, CDR2 FNYEAQ. The CDR3 region has the DNA TGTGCCAGCAGCTTAGAACTGACCGGAAACACCATATATTTT. Residues: CASSLELTGNTIYF.

A remark on this clonotype: This could be a read error, since a much larger clone is one nucleotide away. The chain joins TRBV7-9 to TRBJ2-5; D is ambiguous. The CDR3 covers 14 residues. Germline V gene lookup returns CDR1 SEHNR and CDR2 FQNEAQ (reference sequence). For the CDR3, the DNA is TGTGTCAGCAGCTTGGGGATGGCTTGGGAGACCCAGTACTTC. Protein: CVSSLGMAWETQYF.

The chain recombines TRBV27 with TRBJ2-7; 8 bases map to TRBD2. The CDR3 length is 14 residues. V was clipped by 6 bases and J by 0 bases; unmatched bases: 4. In germline, CDR1 is MNHEY, CDR2 SMNVEV (reference sequence). CDR3 loop: CASRTGTSSYEQYF. CDR3 nucleotides: TGTGCCAGCAGAACCGGGACTAGCTCCTACGAGCAGTACTTC.

The chain links TRBV20-1 to TRBJ2-5; 16 bases are shared with TRBD2. Trimming at V came to 3 bases and at J to 9 bases, leaving 4 bases not matched to a gene. The CDR3 totals 14 residues. Germline lookup yields CDR1 DFQATT and CDR2 SNEGSKA (reference sequence). The CDR3 protein is CSASGTSGGAAQYF. The CDR3 DNA follows: TGCAGTGCTAGTGGGACTAGCGGGGGGGCAGCCCAGTACTTC.

This clonotype occurred many times. The gene calls are TRBV12-5 and TRBJ2-7, with no clear D. Trimming left V 5 bases short and J 5 bases short, with 10 bases between. CDR1 and CDR2 (germline): LGHNT, FRNRAP. The CDR3 sequence is 12 residues long. CDR3 in DNA: TGTGCTAGTGGTCCTTCCAGTGACGAGCAGTACTTC. Translated, it gives CASGPSSDEQYF.